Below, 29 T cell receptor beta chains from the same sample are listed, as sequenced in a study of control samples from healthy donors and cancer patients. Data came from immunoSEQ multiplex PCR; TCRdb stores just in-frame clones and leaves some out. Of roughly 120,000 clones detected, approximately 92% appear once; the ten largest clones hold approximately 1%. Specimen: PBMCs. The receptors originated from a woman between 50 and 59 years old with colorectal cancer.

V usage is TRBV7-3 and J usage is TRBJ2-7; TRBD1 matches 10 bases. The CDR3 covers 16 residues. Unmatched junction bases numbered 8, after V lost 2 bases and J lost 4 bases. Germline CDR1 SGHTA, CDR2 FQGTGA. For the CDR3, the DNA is TGTGCCAGCAGCTTAGGAGGACAGGGGGGCATTTACGAGCAGTACTTC. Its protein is CASSLGGQGGIYEQYF.

The CDR3 DNA is TGTGCCAGCAGCGCAACAGGGGGATACAATCAGCCCCAGCATTTT. Translating it yields CASSATGGYNQPQHF. V is TRBV9 and J is TRBJ1-5, with 8 bases aligning to TRBD1. The CDR3 totals 15 residues. From germline, CDR1 is SGDLS and CDR2 YYNGEE. The V gene end was trimmed by 3 bases and the J gene end by 3 bases; junction bases not matched to a gene: 5.

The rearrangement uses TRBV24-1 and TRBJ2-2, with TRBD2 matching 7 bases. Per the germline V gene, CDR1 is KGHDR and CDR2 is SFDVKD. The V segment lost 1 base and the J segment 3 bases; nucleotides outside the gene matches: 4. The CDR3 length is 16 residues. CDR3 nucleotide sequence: TGTGCCACCAGTGATTTTGCGGGAGTAGACACCGGGGAGCTGTTTTTT. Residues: CATSDFAGVDTGELFF.

This CDR3 reads CASSPLDRGTGANVLTF. CDR3 nucleotides: TGTGCCAGTAGTCCCCTGGACAGGGGAACTGGGGCCAACGTCCTGACTTTC. The chain carries TRBV19 and TRBJ2-6, with 9 bases that match TRBD1. The germline gives CDR1 LNHDA, CDR2 SQIVND (reference sequence). The CDR3 extends over 17 amino acids. V lost 5 bases to trimming and J lost 2 bases; unmatched junction nucleotides: 7.

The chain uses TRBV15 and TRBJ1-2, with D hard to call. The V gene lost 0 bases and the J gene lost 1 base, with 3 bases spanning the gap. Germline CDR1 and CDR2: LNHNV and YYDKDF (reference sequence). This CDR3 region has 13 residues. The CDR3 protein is CATSRDYNYGYTF. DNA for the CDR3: TGTGCCACCAGCAGAGACTATAACTATGGCTACACCTTC.

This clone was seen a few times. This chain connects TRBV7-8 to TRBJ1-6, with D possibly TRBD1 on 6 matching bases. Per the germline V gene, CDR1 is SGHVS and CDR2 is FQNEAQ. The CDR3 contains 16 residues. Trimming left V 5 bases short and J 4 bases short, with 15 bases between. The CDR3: CASSPLGQGYNSPLHF. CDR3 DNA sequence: TGTGCCAGCAGCCCACTGGGGCAGGGGTATAATTCACCCCTCCACTTT. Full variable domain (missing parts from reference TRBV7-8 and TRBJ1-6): GAGVSQSPRYKVAKRGQDVALRCDPISGHVSLFWYQQALGQGPEFLTYFQNEAQLDKSGLPSDRFFAERPEGSVSTLKIQRTQQEDSAVYLCASSPLGQGYNSPLHFGNGTRLTVT.

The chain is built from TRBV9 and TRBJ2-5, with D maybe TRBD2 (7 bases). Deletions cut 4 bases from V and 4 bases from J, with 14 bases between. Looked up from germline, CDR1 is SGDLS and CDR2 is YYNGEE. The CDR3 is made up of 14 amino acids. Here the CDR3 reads CASSRGAAPETQYF. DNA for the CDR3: TGTGCCAGCAGCCGGGGGGCGGCCCCAGAGACCCAGTACTTC.

In DNA form, the CDR3 reads TGTGCCAGCAGCCAAGAGAGGGACCGCCTGCAGTACTTC. This codes for CASSQERDRLQYF. V usage is TRBV3-1 (or the pseudogene TRBV3-2) and J usage is TRBJ2-7; D could derive from TRBD1 or TRBD2 (5 bases each). Germline CDR1 LGHDT, CDR2 YNNKEL (reference sequence). Trimming stripped 0 bases from V and 9 bases from J, with 12 bases between. The CDR3 is made up of 13 amino acids.

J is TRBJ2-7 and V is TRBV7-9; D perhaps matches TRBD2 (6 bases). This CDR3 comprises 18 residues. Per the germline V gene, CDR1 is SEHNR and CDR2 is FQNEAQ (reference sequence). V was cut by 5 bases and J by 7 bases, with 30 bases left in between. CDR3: CASSPGLKGARGLGEQYF. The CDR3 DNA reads TGTGCCAGCAGCCCCGGTCTGAAGGGAGCTAGGGGACTTGGGGAGCAGTACTTC.

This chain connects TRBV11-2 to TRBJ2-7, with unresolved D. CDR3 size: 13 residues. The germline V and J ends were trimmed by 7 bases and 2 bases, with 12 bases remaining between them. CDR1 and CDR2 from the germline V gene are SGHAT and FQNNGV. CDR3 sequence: CASNGRSTYEQYF. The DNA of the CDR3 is TGTGCCAGCAACGGTAGGTCGACCTACGAGCAGTACTTC. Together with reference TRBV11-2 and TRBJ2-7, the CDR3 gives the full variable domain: EAGVAQSPRYKIIEKRQSVAFWCNPISGHATLYWYQQILGQGPKLLIQFQNNGVVDDSQLPKDRFSAERLKGVDSTLKIQPAKLEDSAVYLCASNGRSTYEQYFGPGTRLTVT.

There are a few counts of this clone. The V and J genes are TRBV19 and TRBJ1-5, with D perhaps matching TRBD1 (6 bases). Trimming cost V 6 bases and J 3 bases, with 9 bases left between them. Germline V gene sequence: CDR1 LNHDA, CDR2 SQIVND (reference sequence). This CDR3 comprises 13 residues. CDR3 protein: CASSGQINQPQHF. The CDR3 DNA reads TGTGCCAGTAGCGGACAGATCAATCAGCCCCAGCATTTT.

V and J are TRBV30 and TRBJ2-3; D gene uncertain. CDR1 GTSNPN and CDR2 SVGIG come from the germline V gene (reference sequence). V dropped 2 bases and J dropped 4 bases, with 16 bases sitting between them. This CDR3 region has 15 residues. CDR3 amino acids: CAWSTALWRPDTQYF. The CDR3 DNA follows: TGTGCCTGGAGTACGGCTTTGTGGCGGCCAGATACGCAGTATTTT. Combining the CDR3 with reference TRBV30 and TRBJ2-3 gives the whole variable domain SQTIHQWPATLVQPVGSPLSLECTVEGTSNPNLYWYRQAAGRGLQLLFYSVGIGQISSEVPQNLSASRPQDRQFILSSKKLLLSDSGFYLCAWSTALWRPDTQYFGPGTRLTVL.

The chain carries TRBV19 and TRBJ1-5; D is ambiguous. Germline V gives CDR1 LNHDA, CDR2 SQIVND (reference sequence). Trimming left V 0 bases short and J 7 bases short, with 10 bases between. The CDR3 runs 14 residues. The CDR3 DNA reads TGTGCCAGTAGTATAGACTCAGCGGGGCAGCCCCAGCATTTT. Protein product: CASSIDSAGQPQHF.

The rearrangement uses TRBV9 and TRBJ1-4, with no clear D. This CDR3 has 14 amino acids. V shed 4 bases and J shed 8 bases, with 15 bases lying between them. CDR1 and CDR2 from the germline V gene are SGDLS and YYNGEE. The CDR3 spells CASSPTGIEEKLFF. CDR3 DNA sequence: TGTGCCAGCAGCCCTACCGGGATAGAGGAAAAACTGTTTTTT.

CDR3 in DNA: TGCAGCGTCCCCCCAGGGGACCTTAACTATGGCTACACCTTC. Its translation is CSVPPGDLNYGYTF. The rearrangement uses TRBV29-1 and TRBJ1-2, with D maybe TRBD1 (6 bases). V was trimmed by 6 bases and J by 1 base, leaving 15 bases between them. This CDR3 comprises 14 residues. The germline gives CDR1 SQVTM, CDR2 ANQGSEA. Full variable domain (outside the CDR3, taken from reference TRBV29-1 and TRBJ1-2): SAVISQKPSRDICQRGTSLTIQCQVDSQVTMMFWYRQQPGQSLTLIATANQGSEATYESGFVIDKFPISRPNLTFSTLTVSNMSPEDSSIYLCSVPPGDLNYGYTFGSGTRLTVV.

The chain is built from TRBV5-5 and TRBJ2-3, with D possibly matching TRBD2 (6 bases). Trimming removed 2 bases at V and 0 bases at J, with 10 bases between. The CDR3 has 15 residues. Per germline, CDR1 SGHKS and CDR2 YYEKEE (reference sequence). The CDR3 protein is CASSLRRGSTDTQYF. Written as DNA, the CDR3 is TGTGCCAGCAGCTTAAGACGGGGGAGCACAGATACGCAGTATTTT.

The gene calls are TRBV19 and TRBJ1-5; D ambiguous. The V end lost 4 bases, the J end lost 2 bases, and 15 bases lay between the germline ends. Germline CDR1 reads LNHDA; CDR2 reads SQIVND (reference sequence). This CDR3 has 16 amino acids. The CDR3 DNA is TGTGCCAGTAGTACTAACTTAGAGGGTGGCAATCAGCCCCAGCATTTT. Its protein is CASSTNLEGGNQPQHF.

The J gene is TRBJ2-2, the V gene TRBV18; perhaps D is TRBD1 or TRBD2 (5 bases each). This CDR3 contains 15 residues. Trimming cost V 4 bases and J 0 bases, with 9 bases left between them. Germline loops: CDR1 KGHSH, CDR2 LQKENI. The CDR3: CASSRDGTNTGELFF. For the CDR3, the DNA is TGTGCCAGCTCACGGGACGGAACGAACACCGGGGAGCTGTTTTTT.

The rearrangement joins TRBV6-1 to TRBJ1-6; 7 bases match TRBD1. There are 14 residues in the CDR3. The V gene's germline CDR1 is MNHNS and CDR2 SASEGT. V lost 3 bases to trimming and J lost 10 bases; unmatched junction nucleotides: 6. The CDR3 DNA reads TGTGCCAGCAGTGACCTACAGGGGACCTCACCCCTCCACTTT. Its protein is CASSDLQGTSPLHF.

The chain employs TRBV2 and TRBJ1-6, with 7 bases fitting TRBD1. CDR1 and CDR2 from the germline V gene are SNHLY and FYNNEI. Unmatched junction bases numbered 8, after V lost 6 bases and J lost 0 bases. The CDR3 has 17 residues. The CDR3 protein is CASSSRDSSSYNSPLHF. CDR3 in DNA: TGTGCCAGCAGCTCTCGGGACAGTAGCTCCTATAATTCACCCCTCCACTTT.

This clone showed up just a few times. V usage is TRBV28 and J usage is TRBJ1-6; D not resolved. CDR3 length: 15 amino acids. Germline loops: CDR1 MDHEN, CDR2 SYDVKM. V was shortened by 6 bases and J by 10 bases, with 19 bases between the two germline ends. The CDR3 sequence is CASSVRSGAKSPLHF. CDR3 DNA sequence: TGTGCCAGCAGCGTTAGGTCGGGAGCCAAATCACCCCTCCACTTT.

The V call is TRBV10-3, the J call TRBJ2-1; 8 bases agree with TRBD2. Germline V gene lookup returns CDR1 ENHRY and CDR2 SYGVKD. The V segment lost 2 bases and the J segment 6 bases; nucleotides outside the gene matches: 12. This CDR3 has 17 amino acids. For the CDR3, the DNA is TGTGCCATCAGTGAGACCCGCTTGGGACTAGAGTCCAATGAGCAGTTCTTC. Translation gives CAISETRLGLESNEQFF.

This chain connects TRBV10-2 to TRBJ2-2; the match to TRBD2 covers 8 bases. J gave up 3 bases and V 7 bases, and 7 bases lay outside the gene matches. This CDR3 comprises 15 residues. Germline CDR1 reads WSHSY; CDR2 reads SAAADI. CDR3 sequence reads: CASTPNSGDTGELFF. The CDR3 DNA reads TGCGCCAGCACCCCTAATAGCGGGGACACCGGGGAGCTGTTTTTT.

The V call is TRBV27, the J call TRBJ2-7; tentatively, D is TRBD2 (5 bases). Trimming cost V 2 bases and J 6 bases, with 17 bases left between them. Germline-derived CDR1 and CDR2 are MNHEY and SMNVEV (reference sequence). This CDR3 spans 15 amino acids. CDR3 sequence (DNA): TGTGCCAGCAGTTTAGTGGGAGTCTCTTCCGTCGAGCAGTACTTC. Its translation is CASSLVGVSSVEQYF.

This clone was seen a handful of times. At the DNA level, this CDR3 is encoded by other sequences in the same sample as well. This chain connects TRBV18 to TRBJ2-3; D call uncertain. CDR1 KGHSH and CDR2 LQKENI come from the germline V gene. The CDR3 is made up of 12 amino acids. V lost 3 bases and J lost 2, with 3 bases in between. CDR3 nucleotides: TGTGCCAGCTCACCCAACACAGATACGCAGTATTTT. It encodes CASSPNTDTQYF.

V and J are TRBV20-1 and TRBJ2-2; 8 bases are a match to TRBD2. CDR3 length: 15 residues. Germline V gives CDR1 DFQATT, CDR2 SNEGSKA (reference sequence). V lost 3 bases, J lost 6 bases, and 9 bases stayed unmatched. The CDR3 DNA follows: TGCAGTGCTAGTCCGAGCGGGAGCGTCGCCGGGGAGCTGTTTTTT. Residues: CSASPSGSVAGELFF.

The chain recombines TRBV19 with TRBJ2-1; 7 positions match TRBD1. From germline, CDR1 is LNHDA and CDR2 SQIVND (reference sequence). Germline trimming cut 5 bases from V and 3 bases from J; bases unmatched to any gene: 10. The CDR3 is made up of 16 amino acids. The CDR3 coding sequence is TGTGCCAGTAGTGCCGGGACAGTCAGAGGCTACAATGAGCAGTTCTTC. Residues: CASSAGTVRGYNEQFF.

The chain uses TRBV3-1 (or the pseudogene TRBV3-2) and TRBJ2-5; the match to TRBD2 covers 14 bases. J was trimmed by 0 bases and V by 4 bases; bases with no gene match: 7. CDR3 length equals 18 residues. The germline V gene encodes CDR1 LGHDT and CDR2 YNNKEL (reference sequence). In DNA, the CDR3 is TGTGCCAGCAGCCCAAGACTAGCGGGAGGGAAAAACCAAGAGACCCAGTACTTC. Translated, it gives CASSPRLAGGKNQETQYF.

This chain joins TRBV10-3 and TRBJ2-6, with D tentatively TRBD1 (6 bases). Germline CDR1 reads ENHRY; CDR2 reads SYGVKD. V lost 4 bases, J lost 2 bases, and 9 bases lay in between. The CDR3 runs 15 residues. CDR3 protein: CAISVDRPGANVLTF. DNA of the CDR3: TGTGCCATCAGTGTTGACAGGCCTGGGGCCAACGTCCTGACTTTC.